A selection of T cell receptor beta chains follows, all from one sample in a study of shared clonotypes between healthy human individuals. The protocol was immunoSEQ multiplex PCR, while the TCRdb copy is restricted to in-frame clones and leaves out a portion. The profile shows about 590,000 clones, about 95% of them singletons. Specimen: naive CD8+ T cells sorted from blood. Receptor source: a woman aged 30 to 39 in good health. Each CDR3 is given with its conserved first and last residue. The D gene is left open where the match is weak. Clone size is given for some rows only: seen once, a few or many times, or a class if the clone is expanded.

cdr3_length	clone_size	d_call	v_call	j_call	cdr3_aa	cdr3_nt
13	NA	NA	TRBV7-9	TRBJ2-1	CASSSVEGPEQFF	TGTGCCAGCAGCTCGGTCGAGGGGCCGGAGCAGTTCTTC
14	NA	NA	TRBV6-5	TRBJ1-2	CASSYAGSSYGYTF	TGTGCCAGCAGTTATGCAGGGTCTAGCTATGGCTACACCTTC
16	NA	NA	TRBV10-3	TRBJ2-1	CAISDLEGWVGDEQFF	TGTGCCATCAGTGACCTTGAAGGGTGGGTGGGCGATGAGCAGTTCTTC
13	NA	NA	TRBV28	TRBJ2-7	CASSERTPYEQYF	TGTGCCAGCAGTGAACGGACACCCTACGAGCAGTACTTC
15	NA	NA	TRBV13	TRBJ2-3	CASSLGRRPTGAQYF	TGTGCCAGCAGCTTAGGCCGGCGCCCCACGGGGGCGCAGTATTTT
13	NA	NA	TRBV29-1	TRBJ2-7	CSVEDSLSYEQYF	TGCAGCGTTGAAGATAGTCTCTCCTACGAGCAGTACTTC
15	NA	NA	TRBV6-1	TRBJ1-1	CASSEADGMNTEAFF	TGTGCCAGCAGTGAAGCCGACGGAATGAACACTGAAGCTTTCTTT
13	NA	NA	TRBV19	TRBJ1-1	CASNWALGTEAFF	TGTGCCAGTAATTGGGCCTTGGGCACTGAAGCTTTCTTT
17	NA	NA	TRBV28	TRBJ1-2	CASSPRIYKDRHYGYTF	TGTGCCAGCAGTCCTCGAATCTATAAGGACAGACACTATGGCTACACCTTC
15	NA	TRBD1	TRBV6-5	TRBJ2-5	CASSTTGGRRETQYF	TGTGCCAGCAGCACGACAGGGGGGCGAAGGGAGACCCAGTACTTC
16	NA	NA	TRBV19	TRBJ1-5	CASSISGGPWNQPQHF	TGTGCCAGTAGTATCTCGGGCGGCCCATGGAATCAGCCCCAGCATTTT
14	NA	NA	TRBV27	TRBJ2-3	CASSLRYSTDTQYF	TGTGCCAGCAGTTTACGGTATAGCACAGATACGCAGTATTTT
13	NA	NA	TRBV28	TRBJ1-2	CASSSRTVYGYTF	TGTGCCAGCAGTTCAAGGACAGTGTATGGCTACACCTTC
15	NA	NA	TRBV13	TRBJ2-1	CASSLARGGHNEQFF	TGTGCCAGCAGCTTAGCCAGGGGAGGTCACAATGAGCAGTTCTTC
14	once	TRBD1	TRBV28	TRBJ2-5	CASSPGQEQETQYF	TGTGCCAGCAGTCCCGGACAGGAGCAAGAGACCCAGTACTTC
16	NA	NA	TRBV27	TRBJ2-1	CASADSVPRSYNEQFF	TGTGCCAGCGCCGATAGCGTCCCAAGAAGCTACAATGAGCAGTTCTTC
15	NA	TRBD1	TRBV28	TRBJ1-5	CASSPTGGAGQPQHF	TGTGCCAGCAGTCCTACAGGGGGCGCAGGACAGCCCCAGCATTTT
14	NA	NA	TRBV29-1	TRBJ2-1	CSVEEGLRHNEQFF	TGCAGCGTTGAGGAGGGGTTAAGGCACAATGAGCAGTTCTTC
15	once	NA	TRBV28	TRBJ2-3	CASKFWPGTTDTQYF	TGTGCCAGCAAATTCTGGCCAGGGACCACAGATACGCAGTATTTT
17	NA	NA	TRBV19	TRBJ2-1	CASSIAAGTHPYNEQFF	TGTGCCAGTAGTATCGCAGCGGGCACGCACCCTTACAATGAGCAGTTCTTC
11	NA	NA	TRBV20-1	TRBJ2-1	CSAESYNEQFF	TGCAGTGCCGAGTCCTACAATGAGCAGTTCTTC
12	NA	NA	TRBV7-9	TRBJ2-7	CASSPASNEQYF	TGTGCCAGCAGCCCGGCATCTAACGAGCAGTACTTC
15	NA	TRBD2	TRBV6-1	TRBJ2-3	CASSELAGNTDTQYF	TGTGCCAGCAGTGAACTAGCGGGAAATACAGATACGCAGTATTTT
14	once	TRBD1	TRBV5-1	TRBJ2-5	CASSHRGPQETQYF	TGCGCCAGCAGCCACAGGGGGCCCCAAGAGACCCAGTACTTC
15	NA	TRBD2	TRBV2	TRBJ2-7	CASSEIGTSGDEQYF	TGTGCCAGCAGTGAAATTGGGACTAGTGGCGACGAGCAGTACTTC
14	NA	NA	TRBV9	TRBJ1-3	CASSLGVSGNTIYF	TGTGCCAGCAGCCTAGGGGTTTCTGGAAACACCATATATTTT
13	NA	TRBD2	TRBV13	TRBJ2-7	CASSLSRGFEQYF	TGTGCCAGCAGCTTATCGCGGGGGTTCGAGCAGTACTTC
10	NA	NA	TRBV25-1	TRBJ2-5	CASGTSILYF	TGTGCCAGCGGAACATCAATTCTATACTTC
13	NA	NA	TRBV5-3	TRBJ2-3	CARSLIKLDTQYF	TGTGCCAGAAGCTTGATAAAGCTGGATACGCAGTATTTT
13	NA	NA	TRBV28	TRBJ2-7	CASSPLDTHEQYF	TGTGCCAGCAGTCCGCTAGACACGCACGAGCAGTACTTC
14	NA	NA	TRBV5-6	TRBJ1-3	CASSLGQGGNTIYF	TGTGCCAGCAGCTTGGGGCAGGGAGGAAACACCATATATTTT
16	NA	TRBD2	TRBV9	TRBJ2-1	CASSSRGSGDPNEQFF	TGTGCCAGCAGCTCAAGGGGTAGCGGGGACCCCAATGAGCAGTTCTTC
15	once	TRBD1	TRBV28	TRBJ2-7	CASSSGTGVRSEQYF	TGTGCCAGCAGTTCAGGGACAGGGGTTCGTTCCGAGCAGTACTTC
18	NA	TRBD2	TRBV15	TRBJ2-5	CATSAWTSGIGGQETQYF	TGTGCCACCAGCGCTTGGACTAGCGGGATCGGGGGGCAAGAGACCCAGTACTTC
16	NA	TRBD1	TRBV19	TRBJ1-5	CASSIDLGQAPQPQHF	TGTGCCAGTAGTATAGATCTGGGACAGGCGCCTCAGCCCCAGCATTTT
14	NA	NA	TRBV4-2	TRBJ2-3	CASSPGLDTDTQYF	TGTGCCAGCAGCCCGGGACTCGACACAGATACGCAGTATTTT
16	NA	TRBD1	TRBV27	TRBJ1-2	CASSPRDRAKNYGYTF	TGTGCCAGCAGTCCTCGGGACAGGGCGAAAAACTATGGCTACACCTTC
15	NA	NA	TRBV6-5	TRBJ2-7	CASRVSGRFFYEQYF	TGTGCCAGCAGAGTTAGTGGACGATTTTTTTACGAGCAGTACTTC
15	NA	TRBD2	TRBV27	TRBJ2-1	CASSSGTSGYNEQFF	TGTGCCAGCAGTTCTGGGACTAGCGGCTACAATGAGCAGTTCTTC
12	NA	NA	TRBV27	TRBJ1-2	CASSRRGYGYTF	TGTGCCAGCAGTCGCCGTGGATATGGCTACACCTTC
15	NA	TRBD2	TRBV9	TRBJ2-5	CASSPRGGAQETQYF	TGTGCCAGCAGCCCCCGGGGGGGAGCCCAAGAGACCCAGTACTTC
14	NA	NA	TRBV7-6	TRBJ2-5	CASSLARAQETQYF	TGTGCCAGCAGCTTGGCCAGGGCCCAAGAGACCCAGTACTTC
13	NA	NA	TRBV27	TRBJ2-1	CASSLVLNNEQFF	TGTGCCAGCAGTTTAGTACTTAACAATGAGCAGTTCTTC
14	NA	TRBD2	TRBV4-2	TRBJ2-1	CASSQELAGNEQFF	TGTGCCAGCAGCCAAGAACTAGCGGGTAATGAGCAGTTCTTC
16	NA	TRBD2	TRBV29-1	TRBJ2-3	CSVEPGLAGVGDTQYF	TGCAGCGTTGAGCCGGGACTAGCGGGAGTGGGGGATACGCAGTATTTT
14	NA	NA	TRBV19	TRBJ1-1	CASSIRTVHTEAFF	TGTGCCAGTAGTATAAGGACGGTGCACACTGAAGCTTTCTTT
14	NA	TRBD1	TRBV5-1	TRBJ2-7	CASSYGTEAYEQYF	TGCGCCAGCAGCTATGGGACAGAAGCCTACGAGCAGTACTTC
15	NA	TRBD1	TRBV10-3	TRBJ1-2	CAISEPGTGKYGYTF	TGTGCCATCAGTGAGCCCGGGACAGGGAAATATGGCTACACCTTC
11	NA	NA	TRBV28	TRBJ2-7	CASSLTYEQYF	TGTGCCAGCAGTCTGACCTACGAGCAGTACTTC
11	NA	NA	TRBV5-5	TRBJ2-7	CASSGPYEQYF	TGTGCCAGCAGCGGTCCCTACGAGCAGTACTTC
17	NA	TRBD1	TRBV27	TRBJ2-1	CASSLLRPGQGGNEQFF	TGTGCCAGCAGTTTATTGAGGCCGGGACAGGGAGGCAATGAGCAGTTCTTC
15	NA	TRBD2	TRBV5-6	TRBJ2-1	CASSPGLADYNEQFF	TGTGCCAGCAGCCCGGGACTAGCGGATTACAATGAGCAGTTCTTC